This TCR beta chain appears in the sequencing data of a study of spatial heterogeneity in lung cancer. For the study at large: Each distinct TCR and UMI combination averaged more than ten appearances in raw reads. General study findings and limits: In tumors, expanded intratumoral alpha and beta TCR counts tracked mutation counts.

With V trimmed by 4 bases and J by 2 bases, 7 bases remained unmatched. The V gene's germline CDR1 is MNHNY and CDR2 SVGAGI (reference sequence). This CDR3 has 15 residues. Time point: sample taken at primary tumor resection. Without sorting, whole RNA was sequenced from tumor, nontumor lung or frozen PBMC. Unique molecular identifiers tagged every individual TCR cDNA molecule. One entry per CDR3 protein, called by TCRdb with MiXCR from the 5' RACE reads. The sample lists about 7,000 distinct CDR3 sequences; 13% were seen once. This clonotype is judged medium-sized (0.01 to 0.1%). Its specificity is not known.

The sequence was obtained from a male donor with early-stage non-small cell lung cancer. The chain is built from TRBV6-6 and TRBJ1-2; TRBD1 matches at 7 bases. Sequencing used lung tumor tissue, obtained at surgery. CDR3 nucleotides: TGTGCCAGCAGTTCCCATTTGACAGGGAACTATGGCTACACCTTC. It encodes CASSSHLTGNYGYTF.